These T cell receptor beta chains were read from a single sample in a study of tumor and adjacent non-tumor tissue in lung cancer. TCRdb reanalysed the multiplex PCR reads using MiXCR and keeps one entry per CDR3 protein. The sample carries fewer than 100,000 distinct CDR3 sequences, roughly 77% recorded once. The source material was distant non-tumor lung tissue. These TCRs come from a woman aged 45-65 years with non-small cell lung cancer. The CDR3 runs from the conserved cysteine through the conserved F or W. Fields, in order: J gene, clone size, V gene, D gene, CDR3 DNA, CDR3 protein. D genes are given only for firm matches. Not all rows give a size; the values are once, few, many and, for expanded clones, a class.

TRBJ1-1,-,TRBV16,-,TGTGCCAGCAGCCCGTTGGGCAGTCCTGACACTGGAGCTTTCTTT,CASSPLGSPDTGAFF
TRBJ1-6,-,TRBV12-3/TRBV12-4,-,TGTGCCAGCAGTTTAGTTGGTGGGCGGCTAAATTCATCCCTTCACTTT,CASSLVGGRLNSSLHF
TRBJ2-7,-,TRBV11-2,TRBD1,TGTGCCTGCAGCACCAGGACAGGGCGCACCTACGAGAAGTACTTC,CACSTRTGRTYEKYF
TRBJ2-2,-,TRBV4-1,-,TGCGCCAGCAGGGAGGCCGGCGGGAAACTGTTTTTT,CASREAGGKLFF
TRBJ2-7,-,TRBV4-2,TRBD1,TGTACCAACAGCCAATACCGGACAGGGATCTACGAGCAGTACTTC,CTNSQYRTGIYEQYF
TRBJ2-3,-,TRBV6-5,TRBD2,TGTGCCAGCAGCCATGAAAGGGGCGGGAGGGCCACCAGAGATACGCGGTATTTT,CASSHERGGRATRDTRYF
TRBJ2-1,once,TRBV29-1,-,TGCAGGGTTGAAGATCCCCAACGGGAAGCATACCAAGAGCAGTTCTTC,CRVEDPQREAYQEQFF
TRBJ1-2,-,TRBV10-2,-,TGTGCCAGCAATGTCAGTCTCTATGGCTACACCTTC,CASNVSLYGYTF
TRBJ2-3,-,TRBV11-3,TRBD2,TGTGCCAGCAGCCTAGGACTAGCGGGAGCAGGGGACACAGATACGAAGTATTTT,CASSLGLAGAGDTDTKYF
TRBJ2-7,-,TRBV6-5,TRBD1,TGTGCCAGCAGGCGGGACAGGGGCCGCAAGCAGTACTTC,CASRRDRGRKQYF
TRBJ1-4,-,TRBV11-2,TRBD1,TGTGCCAGCAGCTTCCCGGAGGGACAGCCATCTTGGGAAAAACAGTTCTTT,CASSFPEGQPSWEKQFF
TRBJ1-2,many,TRBV6-2/TRBV6-3,-,TGTGCCAGCAGTTACACGGCCGGGGAGCCAAAGGTTTATGGCTACACCTTC,CASSYTAGEPKVYGYTF
TRBJ2-3,-,TRBV11-2,-,TGTGCCAGTAGCTTGTGGGGCCAGCTAGCGACAGTTACGCTCTATTTT,CASSLWGQLATVTLYF
TRBJ2-1,few,TRBV6-2/TRBV6-3,TRBD2,TGTGCCAGCAATCGCTCCGGGGCGGGAGACAATGAGCAGTTATTC,CASNRSGAGDNEQLF
TRBJ2-1,-,TRBV29-1,-,TGCAGCATTGAAGGGTCCGGCGGGGTAACCCCCTACAATGAGCAGTTCTTC,CSIEGSGGVTPYNEQFF
TRBJ1-6,-,TRBV11-2,-,TGTGCCAGCAGTCGGGAAAGGGGCCCCAATTCACCCTTCCACTTT,CASSRERGPNSPFHF
TRBJ2-5,once,TRBV29-1,TRBD1,TGCAGCATAGGGACAGGGGTGAAGACCCAGAACTTC,CSIGTGVKTQNF
TRBJ2-7,-,TRBV4-1,TRBD1,TGCGACAGCAGCCAAGCGTCCGCAACAGGGGGCGGCTATGAGCATTACTTC,CDSSQASATGGGYEHYF
TRBJ2-5,-,TRBV20-1,-,TGCAGTACCCTCTTGCGGCATGAGACCCAGTACTTC,CSTLLRHETQYF
TRBJ2-2,-,TRBV5-6,-,TGTGCCAGCAGCACCAACACGTCGGTCACCGGGGAGCTGTTTTTT,CASSTNTSVTGELFF
TRBJ2-3,once,TRBV11-2,-,TGTGCCAGCAGCCCGCTGGGTTACCCGCTACCAGATACGCAGTATTTT,CASSPLGYPLPDTQYF
TRBJ2-1,once,TRBV6-2/TRBV6-3,TRBD2,TGTGCCAGCAGTTCTAGCGGGAAGAATTACAATGAGCAGTTCTTC,CASSSSGKNYNEQFF
TRBJ2-3,many,TRBV5-4,-,TGTGCCAGCAGCTTAATGCAGGGACTCACAGATACGCAGTATTTT,CASSLMQGLTDTQYF
TRBJ2-3,few,TRBV10-1,TRBD2,TGCGCCAGCAGTCCGGTGACTAGCGGGAGTAGTACAGATATGCAGTATTTT,CASSPVTSGSSTDMQYF
TRBJ2-5,large,TRBV29-1,-,TGCAGCGTTCGAGGGAGTGAAGAGACCCAGTACTTC,CSVRGSEETQYF
TRBJ2-1,many,TRBV11-2,-,TGTGCCAGCAGCCCGGAGGCCCTCGGGGAGCAGTTCTTC,CASSPEALGEQFF
TRBJ2-7,-,TRBV7-8,-,TGTGCCAGCAGCTTAGGGACTGGCACCGTGGGCTACGGGCAGTACTTC,CASSLGTGTVGYGQYF
TRBJ1-2,-,TRBV6-5,-,TGTGCCAGCTGGACCGGGACAAACTATGGCTACGCCTTC,CASWTGTNYGYAF
TRBJ2-3,-,TRBV6-1,TRBD2,TGTGCCAGCAGTGAACTGGCGGGAGCAGATAGGCAGTATTTT,CASSELAGADRQYF
TRBJ1-2,-,TRBV29-1,-,TGCAGCGTAGATCCGGTGGGCTATAATGGCTACACGTTC,CSVDPVGYNGYTF
TRBJ2-2,few,TRBV20-1,-,TGCAGTGCTAGCGGAAACACCGGGGAGCTGCTTTTT,CSASGNTGELLF
TRBJ1-5,-,TRBV6-2/TRBV6-3,-,TGTGCCAGCACTTCGGACAGCAACAACCAGCCCCAGCATTTT,CASTSDSNNQPQHF
TRBJ2-2,-,TRBV6-1,-,TGTGCCAGCAGTGGGTTGGCGTGGAACACCGGGGAGCTGTTTTTT,CASSGLAWNTGELFF
TRBJ1-1,-,TRBV18,-,TGTGCCAGCTCAGGGTTTGTGAGCACTGAAGCTTTCTTT,CASSGFVSTEAFF
TRBJ2-7,few,TRBV6-6,TRBD1,TGTGCCAGCAGCAGCCGGGACAGCACCTACGGGCAGTATTTC,CASSSRDSTYGQYF
TRBJ1-4,once,TRBV7-8,TRBD1,TGTGCCAGCAACGGGGACAGTCCTATTGAAAAACTGTTTTTT,CASNGDSPIEKLFF
TRBJ2-7,many,TRBV6-5,-,TGTGCCAGCAGTTACTCGAACCCCCGTCGGGGAAGCTCCTACGAGCAGTACTTC,CASSYSNPRRGSSYEQYF
TRBJ1-5,-,TRBV6-6,-,TGTGCCAAGAGTTACGGCCAGGGTACTAATCAGCCCCAGCATTTT,CAKSYGQGTNQPQHF
TRBJ2-4,-,TRBV11-2,-,TGTGCCAGCAGTTTCCCCAGCGGAATTAGGGACATTCAGTACTTC,CASSFPSGIRDIQYF
TRBJ1-1,-,TRBV6-2/TRBV6-3,-,TGTGCCAGCAGTTGCCGGGACGAATACACTGAAGCTTTATTT,CASSCRDEYTEALF
TRBJ1-1,once,TRBV11-2,-,TGTGCCAGGAGCTTGAACACTGAAGCTATCTTT,CARSLNTEAIF
TRBJ1-4,many,TRBV6-5,-,TGTGCCAGCAGCCCCCCTGACAGGCGGGTCAATGAAAAACTGTTTTTT,CASSPPDRRVNEKLFF
TRBJ2-6,-,TRBV4-2,-,TGTGCTAGCAGCCTCAGTCACTCTGGGGCCAACGTCCTGACTTTC,CASSLSHSGANVLTF
TRBJ1-4,-,TRBV4-2,-,TGTGCCAGCAGGCAAGTCCTACAGGGATCAGACGAAAAACTGTTTTTT,CASRQVLQGSDEKLFF
TRBJ2-1,-,TRBV11-2,-,TGTGCCAGCAGCTTAGAGTCTAGCAGGAATCATGACCAGTTCTTC,CASSLESSRNHDQFF
TRBJ1-4,-,TRBV5-4,-,TGTGCCAGCGGCATGTGGGCGGGGGGCTGCGAAAAACTGTTTTTT,CASGMWAGGCEKLFF
TRBJ2-1,-,TRBV20-1,TRBD2,TGCAGTGTGAATAGCGGGACCTACTCCTACAATGAGCAGTTCTTC,CSVNSGTYSYNEQFF
TRBJ2-2,few,TRBV6-5,TRBD1,TGTGCCAGTAGTCGATTTACCGGGACAGGGACCGAGGAGCTGTTTTTT,CASSRFTGTGTEELFF
TRBJ2-7,-,TRBV4-2,-,TGTGCCAGCATCCAGTTAGGGGAGATCTACGAGCAGTACTTC,CASIQLGEIYEQYF
TRBJ1-5,once,TRBV6-1,-,TGTTCCAGCAGTGAATTGCTAAGCAATCATCCCCAGCATTTT,CSSSELLSNHPQHF
TRBJ2-3,-,TRBV6-1,TRBD1,TGTGCCAGCAGTGGGGCAGGGGGCAATCAGCCCCAGTATTTT,CASSGAGGNQPQYF